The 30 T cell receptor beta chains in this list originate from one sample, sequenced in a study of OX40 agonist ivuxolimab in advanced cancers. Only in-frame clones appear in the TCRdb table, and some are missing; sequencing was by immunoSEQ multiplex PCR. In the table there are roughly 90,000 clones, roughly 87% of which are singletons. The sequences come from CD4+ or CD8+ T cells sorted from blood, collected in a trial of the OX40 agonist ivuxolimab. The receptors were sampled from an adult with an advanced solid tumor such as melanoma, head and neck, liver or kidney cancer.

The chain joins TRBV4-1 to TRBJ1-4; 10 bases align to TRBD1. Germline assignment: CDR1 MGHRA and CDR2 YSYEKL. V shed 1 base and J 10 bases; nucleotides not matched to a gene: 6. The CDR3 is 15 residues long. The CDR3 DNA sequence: TGCGCCAGCAGCCAAGCGGGGACAGGGGTGCGAAAACTGTTTTTT. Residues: CASSQAGTGVRKLFF.

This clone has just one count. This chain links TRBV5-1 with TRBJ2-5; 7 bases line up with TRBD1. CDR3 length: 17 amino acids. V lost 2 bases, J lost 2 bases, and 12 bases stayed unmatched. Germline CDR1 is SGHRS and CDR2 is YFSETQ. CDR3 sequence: CASSFGTATRGQETQYF. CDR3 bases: TGCGCCAGCAGCTTCGGGACAGCCACGAGGGGTCAAGAGACCCAGTACTTC. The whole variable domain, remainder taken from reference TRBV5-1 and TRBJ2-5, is KAGVTQTPRYLIKTRGQQVTLSCSPISGHRSVSWYQQTPGQGLQFLFEYFSETQRNKGNFPGRFSGRQFSNSRSEMNVSTLELGDSALYLCASSFGTATRGQETQYFGPGTRLLVL.

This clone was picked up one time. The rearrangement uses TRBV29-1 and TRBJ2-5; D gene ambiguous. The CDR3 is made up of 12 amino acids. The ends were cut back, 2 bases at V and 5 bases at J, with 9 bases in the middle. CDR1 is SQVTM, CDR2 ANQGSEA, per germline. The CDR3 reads CSVENPGETQYF. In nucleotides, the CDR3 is TGCAGCGTTGAAAACCCCGGGGAGACCCAGTACTTC.

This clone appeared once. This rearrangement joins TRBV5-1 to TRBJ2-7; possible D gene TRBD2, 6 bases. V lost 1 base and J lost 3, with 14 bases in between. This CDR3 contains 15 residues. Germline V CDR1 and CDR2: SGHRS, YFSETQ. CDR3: CASSLQGSGVYEQYF. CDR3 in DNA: TGCGCCAGCAGCTTGCAGGGATCGGGGGTCTACGAGCAGTACTTC.

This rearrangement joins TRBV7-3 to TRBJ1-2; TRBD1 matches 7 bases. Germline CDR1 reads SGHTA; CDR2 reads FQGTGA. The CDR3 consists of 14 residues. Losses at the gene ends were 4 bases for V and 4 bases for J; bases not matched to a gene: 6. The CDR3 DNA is TGTGCCAGCAGCTCGACAGGGAACACCTATGGCTACACCTTC. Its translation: CASSSTGNTYGYTF.

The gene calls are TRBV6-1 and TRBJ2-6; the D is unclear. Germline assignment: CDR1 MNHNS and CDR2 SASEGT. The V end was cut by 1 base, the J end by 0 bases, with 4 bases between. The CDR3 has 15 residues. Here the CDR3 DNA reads TGTGCCAGCAGTGAAGGAGTCTCTGGGGCCAACGTCCTGACTTTC. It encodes CASSEGVSGANVLTF.

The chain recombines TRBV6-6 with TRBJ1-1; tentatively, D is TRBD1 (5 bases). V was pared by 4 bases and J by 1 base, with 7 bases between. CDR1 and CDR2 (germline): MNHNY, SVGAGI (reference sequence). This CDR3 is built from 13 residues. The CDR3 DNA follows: TGTGCCAGCAGTTTCGGGGGGAACACTGAAGCTTTCTTT. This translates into CASSFGGNTEAFF.

This CDR3 is CASSLGGLAPNTGELFF. The DNA for the CDR3 is TGTGCCAGCAGCTTAGGGGGACTAGCTCCGAACACCGGGGAGCTGTTTTTT. V usage is TRBV11-2 and J usage is TRBJ2-2; 9 bases align to TRBD2. The CDR3 is made up of 17 amino acids. V was pared by 1 base and J by 0 bases, with 3 bases of the junction left unmatched. Germline lookup yields CDR1 SGHAT and CDR2 FQNNGV.

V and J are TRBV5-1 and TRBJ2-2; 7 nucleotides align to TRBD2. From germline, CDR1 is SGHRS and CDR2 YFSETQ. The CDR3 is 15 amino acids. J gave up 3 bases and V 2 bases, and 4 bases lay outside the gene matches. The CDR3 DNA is TGCGCCAGCAGCTTTGGGACTACCTACACCGGGGAGCTGTTTTTT. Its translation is CASSFGTTYTGELFF.

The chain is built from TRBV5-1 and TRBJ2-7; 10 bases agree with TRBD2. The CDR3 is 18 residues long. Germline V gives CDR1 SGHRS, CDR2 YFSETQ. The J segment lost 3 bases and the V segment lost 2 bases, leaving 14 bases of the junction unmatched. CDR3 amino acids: CASSLSGLAADFGYEQYF. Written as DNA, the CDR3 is TGCGCCAGCAGCTTATCCGGACTAGCGGCGGATTTTGGCTACGAGCAGTACTTC.

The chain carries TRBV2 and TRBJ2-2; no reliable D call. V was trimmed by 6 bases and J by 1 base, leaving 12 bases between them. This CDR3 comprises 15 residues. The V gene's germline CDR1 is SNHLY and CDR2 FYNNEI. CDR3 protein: CASSRTSQNTGELFF. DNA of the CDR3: TGTGCCAGCAGCCGGACGAGCCAGAACACCGGGGAGCTGTTTTTT.

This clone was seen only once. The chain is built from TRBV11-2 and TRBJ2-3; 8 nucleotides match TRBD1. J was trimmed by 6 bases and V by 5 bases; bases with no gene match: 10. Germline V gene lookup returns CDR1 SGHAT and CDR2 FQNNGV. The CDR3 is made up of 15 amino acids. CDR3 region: CASSAQGAITDTQYF. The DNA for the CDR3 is TGTGCCAGCAGCGCCCAGGGGGCAATTACGGATACGCAGTATTTT.

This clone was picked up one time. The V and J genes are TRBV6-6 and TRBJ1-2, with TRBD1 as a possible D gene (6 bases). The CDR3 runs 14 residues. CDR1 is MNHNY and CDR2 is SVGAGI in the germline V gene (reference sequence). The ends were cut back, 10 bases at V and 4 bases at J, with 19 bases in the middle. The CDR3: CATIKGDGGYGYTF. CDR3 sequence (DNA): TGTGCCACCATCAAGGGGGATGGTGGCTATGGCTACACCTTC.

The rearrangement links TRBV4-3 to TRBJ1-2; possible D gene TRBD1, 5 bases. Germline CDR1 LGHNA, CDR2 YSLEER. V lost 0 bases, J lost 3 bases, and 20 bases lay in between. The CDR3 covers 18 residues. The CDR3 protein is CASSQDTRTIGGYYGYTF. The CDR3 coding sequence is TGCGCCAGCAGCCAAGATACAAGAACTATCGGGGGTTACTATGGCTACACCTTC.

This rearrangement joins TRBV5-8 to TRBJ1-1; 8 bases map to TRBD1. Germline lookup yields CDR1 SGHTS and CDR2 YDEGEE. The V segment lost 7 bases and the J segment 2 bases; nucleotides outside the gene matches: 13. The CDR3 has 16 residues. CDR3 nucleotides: TGTGCCAGCGGATCAGGACAGGGAGTAAGAAACACTGAAGCTTTCTTT. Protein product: CASGSGQGVRNTEAFF. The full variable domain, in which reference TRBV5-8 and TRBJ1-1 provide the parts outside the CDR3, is EAGVTQSPTHLIKTRGQQATLRCSPISGHTSVYWYQQALGLGLQFLLWYDEGEERNRGNFPPRFSGRQFPNYSSELNVNALELEDSALYLCASGSGQGVRNTEAFFGQGTRLTVV.

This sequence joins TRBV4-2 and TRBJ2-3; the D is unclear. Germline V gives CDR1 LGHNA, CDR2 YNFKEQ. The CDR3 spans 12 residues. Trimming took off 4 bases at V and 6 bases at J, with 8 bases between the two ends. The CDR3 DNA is TGTGCCAGCAGCCTCACCATGGATACGCAGTATTTT. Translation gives CASSLTMDTQYF.

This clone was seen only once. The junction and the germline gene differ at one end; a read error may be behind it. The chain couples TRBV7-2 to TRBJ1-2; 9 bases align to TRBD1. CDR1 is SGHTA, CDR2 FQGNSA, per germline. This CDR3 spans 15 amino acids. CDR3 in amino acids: CASSFRTGDHYGHTF. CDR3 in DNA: TGTGCCAGCAGCTTCAGGACAGGGGATCACTATGGCCACACCTTC.

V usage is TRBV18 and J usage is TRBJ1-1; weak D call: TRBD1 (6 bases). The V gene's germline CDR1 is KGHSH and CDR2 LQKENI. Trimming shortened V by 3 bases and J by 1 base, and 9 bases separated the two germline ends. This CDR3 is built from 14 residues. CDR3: CASSPRGWNTEAFF. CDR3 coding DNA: TGTGCCAGCTCACCCAGGGGTTGGAACACTGAAGCTTTCTTT.

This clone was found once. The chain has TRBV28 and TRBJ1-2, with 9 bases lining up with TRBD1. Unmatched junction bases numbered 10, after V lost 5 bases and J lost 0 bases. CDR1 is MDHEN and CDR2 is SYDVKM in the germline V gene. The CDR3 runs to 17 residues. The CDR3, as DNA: TGTGCCAGCAGTACTCTCGGGACAGGGTTGTCTAACTATGGCTACACCTTC. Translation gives CASSTLGTGLSNYGYTF.

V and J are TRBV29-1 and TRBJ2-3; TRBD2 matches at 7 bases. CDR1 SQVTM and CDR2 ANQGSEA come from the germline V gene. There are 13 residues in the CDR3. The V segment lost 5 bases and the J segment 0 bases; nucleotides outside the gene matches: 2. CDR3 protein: CSVRRGSTDTQYF. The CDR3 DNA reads TGCAGCGTTCGGCGGGGGAGCACAGATACGCAGTATTTT.

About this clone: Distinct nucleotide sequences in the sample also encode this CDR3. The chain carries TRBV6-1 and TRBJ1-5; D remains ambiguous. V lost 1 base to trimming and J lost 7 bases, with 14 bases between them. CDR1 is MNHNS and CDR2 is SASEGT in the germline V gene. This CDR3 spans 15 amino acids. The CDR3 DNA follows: TGTGCCAGCAGTGAAGTGGGAGGGAGAGGGCAGCCCCAGCATTTT. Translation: CASSEVGGRGQPQHF.

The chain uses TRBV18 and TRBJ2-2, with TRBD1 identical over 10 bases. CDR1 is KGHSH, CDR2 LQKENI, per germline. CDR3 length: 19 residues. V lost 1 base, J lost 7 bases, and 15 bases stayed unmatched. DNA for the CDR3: TGTGCCAGCTCACCACTGACGCTTACCGGGACAGGGGCCGGCGGGGAGCTGTTTTTT. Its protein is CASSPLTLTGTGAGGELFF.

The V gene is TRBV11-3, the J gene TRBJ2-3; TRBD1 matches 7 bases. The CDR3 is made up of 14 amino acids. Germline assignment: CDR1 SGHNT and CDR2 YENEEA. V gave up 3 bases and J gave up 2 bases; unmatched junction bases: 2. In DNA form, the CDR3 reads TGTGCCAGCAGCTTCGACAGGGACACAGATACGCAGTATTTT. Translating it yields CASSFDRDTDTQYF. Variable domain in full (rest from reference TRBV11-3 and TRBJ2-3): EAGVVQSPRYKIIEKKQPVAFWCNPISGHNTLYWYLQNLGQGPELLIRYENEEAVDDSQLPKDRFSAERLKGVDSTLKIQPAELGDSAVYLCASSFDRDTDTQYFGPGTRLTVL.

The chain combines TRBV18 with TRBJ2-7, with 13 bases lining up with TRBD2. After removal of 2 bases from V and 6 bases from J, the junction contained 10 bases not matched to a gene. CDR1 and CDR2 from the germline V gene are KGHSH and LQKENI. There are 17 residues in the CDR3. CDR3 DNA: TGTGCCAGCTCACCAAGATATATACTAGCGGGGGGGCCCGAGCAGTACTTC. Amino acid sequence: CASSPRYILAGGPEQYF.

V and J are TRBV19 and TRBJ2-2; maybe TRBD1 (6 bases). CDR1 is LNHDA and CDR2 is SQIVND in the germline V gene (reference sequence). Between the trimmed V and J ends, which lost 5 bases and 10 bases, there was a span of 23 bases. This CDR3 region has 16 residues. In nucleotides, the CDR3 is TGTGCCAGTAGTTCCCGGGACAATCTTATTGCGTCGGAGCTGTTTTTT. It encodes CASSSRDNLIASELFF. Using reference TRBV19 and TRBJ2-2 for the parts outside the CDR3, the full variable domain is DGGITQSPKYLFRKEGQNVTLSCEQNLNHDAMYWYRQDPGQGLRLIYYSQIVNDFQKGDIAEGYSVSREKKESFPLTVTSAQKNPTAFYLCASSSRDNLIASELFFGEGSRLTVL.

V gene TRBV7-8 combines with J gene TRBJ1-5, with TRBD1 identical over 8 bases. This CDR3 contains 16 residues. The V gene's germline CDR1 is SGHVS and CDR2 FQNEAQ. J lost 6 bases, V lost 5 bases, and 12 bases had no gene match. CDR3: CASSAGQVVGFQPQHF. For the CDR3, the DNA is TGTGCCAGCAGCGCGGGACAGGTAGTCGGTTTTCAGCCCCAGCATTTT.

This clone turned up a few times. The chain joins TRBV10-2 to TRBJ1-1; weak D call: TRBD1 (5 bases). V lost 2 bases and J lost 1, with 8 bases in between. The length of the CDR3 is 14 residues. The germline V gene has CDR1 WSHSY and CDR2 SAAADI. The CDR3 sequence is CASSEIQGNTEAFF. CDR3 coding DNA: TGCGCCAGCAGTGAGATCCAGGGGAACACTGAAGCTTTCTTT.

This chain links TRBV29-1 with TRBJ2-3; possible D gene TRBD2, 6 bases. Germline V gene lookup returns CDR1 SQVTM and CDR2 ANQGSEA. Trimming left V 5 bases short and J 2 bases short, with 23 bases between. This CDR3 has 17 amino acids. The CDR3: CSVNDLLGGYNTDTQYF. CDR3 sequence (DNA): TGCAGCGTTAACGACCTGCTGGGGGGATACAACACAGATACGCAGTATTTT.

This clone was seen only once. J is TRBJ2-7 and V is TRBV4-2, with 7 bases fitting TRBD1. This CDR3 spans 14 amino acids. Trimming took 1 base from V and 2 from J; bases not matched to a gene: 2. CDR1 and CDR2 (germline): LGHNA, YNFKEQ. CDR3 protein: CASSQGGGAYEQYF. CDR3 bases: TGTGCCAGCAGCCAAGGAGGGGGCGCCTACGAGCAGTACTTC.

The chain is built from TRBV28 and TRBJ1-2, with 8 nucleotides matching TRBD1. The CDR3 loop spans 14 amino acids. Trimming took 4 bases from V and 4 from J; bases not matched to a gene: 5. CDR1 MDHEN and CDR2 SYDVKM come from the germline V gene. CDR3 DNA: TGTGCCAGCAGTTCACCGGACAGGGTCTATGGCTACACCTTC. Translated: CASSSPDRVYGYTF.